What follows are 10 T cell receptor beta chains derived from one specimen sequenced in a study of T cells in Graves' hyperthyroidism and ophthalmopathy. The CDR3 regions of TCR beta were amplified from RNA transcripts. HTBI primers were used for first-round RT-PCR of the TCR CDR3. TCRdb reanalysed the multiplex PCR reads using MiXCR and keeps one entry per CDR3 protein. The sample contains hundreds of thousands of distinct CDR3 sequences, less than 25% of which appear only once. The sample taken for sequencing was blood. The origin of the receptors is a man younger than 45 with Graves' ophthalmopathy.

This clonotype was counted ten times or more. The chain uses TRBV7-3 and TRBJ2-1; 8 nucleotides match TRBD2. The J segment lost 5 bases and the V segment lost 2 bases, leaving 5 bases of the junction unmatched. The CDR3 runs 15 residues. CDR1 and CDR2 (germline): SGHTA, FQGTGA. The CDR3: CASSLLGLVNNEQFF. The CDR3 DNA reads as TGTGCCAGCAGCTTATTGGGACTAGTGAACAATGAGCAGTTCTTC.

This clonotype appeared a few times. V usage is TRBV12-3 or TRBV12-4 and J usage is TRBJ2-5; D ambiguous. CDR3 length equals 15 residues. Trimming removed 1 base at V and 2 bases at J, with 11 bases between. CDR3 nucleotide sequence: TGTGCCAGCAGTTTAGGGACCCGGGCACAAGAGACCCAGTACTTC. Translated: CASSLGTRAQETQYF.

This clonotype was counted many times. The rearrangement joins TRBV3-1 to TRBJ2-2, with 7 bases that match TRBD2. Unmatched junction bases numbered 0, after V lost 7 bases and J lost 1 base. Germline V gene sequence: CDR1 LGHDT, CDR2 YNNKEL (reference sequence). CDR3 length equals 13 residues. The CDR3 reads CASTSGNTGELFF. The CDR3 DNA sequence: TGTGCCAGCACTAGCGGGAACACCGGGGAGCTGTTTTTT.

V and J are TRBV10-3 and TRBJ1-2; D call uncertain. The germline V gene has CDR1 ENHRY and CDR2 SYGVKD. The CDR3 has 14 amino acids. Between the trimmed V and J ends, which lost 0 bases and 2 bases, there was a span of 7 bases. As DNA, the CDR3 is TGTGCCATCAGTGAGTCCAGGTCCAACTATGGCTACACCTTC. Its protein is CAISESRSNYGYTF.

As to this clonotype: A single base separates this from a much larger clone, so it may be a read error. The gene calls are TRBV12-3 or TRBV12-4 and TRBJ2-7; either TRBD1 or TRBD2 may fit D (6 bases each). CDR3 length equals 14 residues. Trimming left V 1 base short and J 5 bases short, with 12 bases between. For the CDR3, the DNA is TGTGCCAGCAGTTTAGTAGGGGGGTGGCACGAGCAGTACTTC. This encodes CASSLVGGWHEQYF.

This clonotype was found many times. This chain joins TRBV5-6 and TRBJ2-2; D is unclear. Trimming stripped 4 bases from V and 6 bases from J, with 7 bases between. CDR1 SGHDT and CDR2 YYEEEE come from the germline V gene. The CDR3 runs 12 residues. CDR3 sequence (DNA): TGTGCCAGCAGCCCGAGAGCCGGGGAGCTGTTTTTT. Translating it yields CASSPRAGELFF.

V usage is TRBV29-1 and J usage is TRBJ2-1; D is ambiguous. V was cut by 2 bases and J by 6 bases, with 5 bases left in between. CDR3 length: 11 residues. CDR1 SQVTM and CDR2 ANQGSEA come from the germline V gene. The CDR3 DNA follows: TGCAGCGTTGAATGGCGCAATGAGCAGTTCTTC. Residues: CSVEWRNEQFF.

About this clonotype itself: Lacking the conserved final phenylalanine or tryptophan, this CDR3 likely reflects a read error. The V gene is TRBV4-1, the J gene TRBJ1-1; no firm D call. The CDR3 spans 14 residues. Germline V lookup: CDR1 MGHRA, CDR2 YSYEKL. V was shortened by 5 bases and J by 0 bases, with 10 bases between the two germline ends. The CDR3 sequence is CASSTNRMNTEAFL. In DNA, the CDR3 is TGCGCCAGCAGCACCAACAGAATGAACACTGAAGCTTTCCTT.

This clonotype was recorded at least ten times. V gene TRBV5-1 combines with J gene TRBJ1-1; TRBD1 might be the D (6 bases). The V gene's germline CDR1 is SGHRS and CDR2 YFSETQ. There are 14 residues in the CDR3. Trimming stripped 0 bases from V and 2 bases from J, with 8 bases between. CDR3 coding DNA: TGCGCCAGCAGCTTGGCTGGGACAAACACTGAAGCTTTCTTT. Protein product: CASSLAGTNTEAFF.

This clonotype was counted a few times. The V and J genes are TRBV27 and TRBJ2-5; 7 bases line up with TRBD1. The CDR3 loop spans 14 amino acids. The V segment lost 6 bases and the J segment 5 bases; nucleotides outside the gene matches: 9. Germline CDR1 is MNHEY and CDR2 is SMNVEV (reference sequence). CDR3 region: CASSLTGAWETQYF. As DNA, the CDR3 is TGTGCCAGCAGCCTCACAGGGGCATGGGAGACCCAGTACTTC.